The entry that follows covers one T cell receptor (beta chain) sequence. This entry is derived from a study of blood T cell repertoires in COVID-19. Study details: Samples taken during acute and convalescent COVID-19 were collected in the United States, Italy and Spain. The analysed material was cDNA or gDNA that came from T cells, B-cell-depleted T cells, or PBMCs.

Data came from immunoSEQ multiplex PCR; TCRdb stores just in-frame clones and leaves some out. The sample has 90,000 to 130,000 clones; 65% to 80% are singletons. CDR1 is MGHRA and CDR2 is YSYEKL in the germline V gene. The V end lost 1 base, the J end lost 7 bases, and 13 bases lay between the germline ends. This CDR3 has 14 residues. The receptor's source is a woman in her sixties with acute or convalescent COVID-19. The sample comprised peripheral blood. The rearrangement uses TRBV4-1 and TRBJ1-2; D is unresolved. The CDR3, as DNA: TGCGCCAGCAGCCAAGGAGCAAGCGCCGTTGGCTACACCTTC. Protein sequence: CASSQGASAVGYTF.